This T cell receptor (beta chain) stems from a study of shared T cell receptors in the human thymus. Clones were read by immunoSEQ multiplex PCR, and TCRdb kept only the in-frame ones, dropping some. Of hundreds of thousands of clones in the sample, about 95% were seen once. V was pared by 5 bases and J by 0 bases, with 13 bases of the junction left unmatched. Germline CDR1 and CDR2: MNHEY and SMNVEV (reference sequence). CDR3 length: 18 residues. This chain links TRBV27 with TRBJ2-7, with 10 bases aligning to TRBD1. This TCR came from a human donor. The specimen sequenced was thymocytes. CDR3 nucleotide sequence: TGTGCCAGCAGTCTGACCGGGACAGGGGTCCCTAGCTCCTACGAGCAGTACTTC. Translating it yields CASSLTGTGVPSSYEQYF.